This T cell receptor beta chain comes out of a study of blood T cells in healthy people across ages. This clonotype showed up just a few times. The second PCR ran about 6 to 11 cycles with a sample-barcoded 5' primer and J-beta primers. Per sample, CDR3-containing paired-end reads numbered at least 2.5 million. TCRdb reanalysed the 5' RACE reads using MiXCR and keeps one entry per CDR3 protein. The data hold over a million distinct CDR3 sequences, with under 55% observed a single time. Researchers isolated at least 7 million PBMCs per sample. V was clipped by 5 bases and J by 3 bases, with 15 bases between them. CDR3 length: 14 amino acids. The germline CDR1 and CDR2 sequences are SGHRS and YFSETQ.

J is TRBJ2-7 and V is TRBV5-1, with D perhaps TRBD2 (5 bases). Sequenced material: blood. This TCR was recovered from a woman aged 60-75 years in good health. The CDR3 nucleotides read TGCGCCAGCAGAATAGGCCTAGCCTTCTACGAGCAGTACTTC. This encodes CASRIGLAFYEQYF.